Below, 6 T cell receptor beta chains from the same sample are listed, as sequenced in a study of blood T cell repertoires in COVID-19. TCRdb keeps only in-frame clones here, not all; method: immunoSEQ multiplex PCR. The table shows roughly 150,000 clones, with about four fifths occurring only once. The source material was peripheral blood. Receptor source: a woman of 80 years or more with acute or convalescent COVID-19.

The rearrangement links TRBV6-6 to TRBJ2-7, with TRBD2 matching over 10 bases. Germline CDR1 is MNHNY and CDR2 is SVGAGI (reference sequence). This CDR3 is 15 amino acids long. V lost 6 bases, J lost 3 bases, and 8 bases stayed unmatched. Written as DNA, the CDR3 is TGTGCCAGCAGAACCTCTAGCGGGAGCTACTACGAGCAGTACTTC. Protein sequence: CASRTSSGSYYEQYF.

V and J are TRBV4-1 and TRBJ2-7; D might be TRBD2 (5 bases). V shed 4 bases and J shed 3 bases, with 10 bases lying between them. CDR3 size: 13 residues. Germline V gives CDR1 MGHRA, CDR2 YSYEKL. CDR3 protein: CASSRNRGYEQYF. DNA for the CDR3: TGCGCCAGCAGCCGTAACCGGGGCTACGAGCAGTACTTC.

This clone came up a few times. The V and J genes are TRBV7-9 and TRBJ2-1; 7 bases agree with TRBD2. The CDR3 runs 14 residues. From germline, CDR1 is SEHNR and CDR2 FQNEAQ (reference sequence). Unmatched junction bases numbered 3, after V lost 5 bases and J lost 2 bases. This chain's CDR3 is CASSRAGTYNEQFF. DNA for the CDR3: TGTGCCAGCAGCCGAGCGGGGACCTACAATGAGCAGTTCTTC.

The genes are TRBV2 and TRBJ1-3; D perhaps matches TRBD1 (6 bases). CDR3 size: 15 residues. The V end was cut by 7 bases, the J end by 2 bases, with 15 bases between. Germline CDR1 is SNHLY and CDR2 is FYNNEI. As DNA, the CDR3 is TGTGCCAGCACCCAGGGGTTGGAAGCTGGAAACACCATATATTTT. It yields the protein CASTQGLEAGNTIYF.

This chain links TRBV9 with TRBJ1-3; D uncertain. Germline V lookup: CDR1 SGDLS, CDR2 YYNGEE. The CDR3 sequence is 19 residues long. Trimming removed 0 bases at V and 2 bases at J, with 21 bases between. The CDR3 sequence: CASSVAEFGDSSAGNTIYF. The CDR3 DNA reads as TGTGCCAGCAGCGTAGCTGAGTTCGGGGATTCGTCTGCTGGAAACACCATATATTTT.

The chain recombines TRBV27 with TRBJ1-4, with TRBD1 matching over 7 bases. Germline V CDR1 and CDR2: MNHEY, SMNVEV (reference sequence). V lost 6 bases and J lost 10; bases outside the gene matches: 11. The CDR3 runs 14 residues. The CDR3 region is CASRPDRDYGKLFF. CDR3 nucleotides: TGTGCCAGCAGACCCGACAGGGATTATGGAAAACTGTTTTTT.